The 17 T cell receptor beta chains reported below all come from one sample, sequenced in a study of shared clonotypes between healthy human individuals. The assay was immunoSEQ multiplex PCR, and TCRdb's table has in-frame clones only and misses some. The table has about 330,000 clones, over 75% seen once. Sequencing used memory CD8+ T cells sorted from blood. Subset denoted: CD45RO+ cells pooled with CCR7-negative TemRA cells. These receptor sequences come from a man between 18 and 29 years old in good health.

The CDR3 is CASSLQGWFDEQFF. DNA of the CDR3: TGTGCCAGCAGCTTACAGGGTTGGTTCGATGAGCAGTTCTTC. The rearrangement joins TRBV7-9 to TRBJ2-1, with a tentative D call TRBD1 (5 bases). The V gene lost 2 bases and the J gene lost 8 bases, with 13 bases spanning the gap. Germline CDR1 is SEHNR and CDR2 is FQNEAQ (reference sequence). This CDR3 is 14 amino acids long.

The gene calls are TRBV9 and TRBJ2-3; maybe TRBD1 (6 bases). The germline V gene encodes CDR1 SGDLS and CDR2 YYNGEE. Trimming left V 0 bases short and J 4 bases short, with 12 bases between. This CDR3 contains 15 residues. This chain's CDR3 is CASSVDGTYSDTQYF. As DNA, the CDR3 is TGTGCCAGCAGCGTAGATGGGACATACTCAGATACGCAGTATTTT.

The chain joins TRBV20-1 to TRBJ1-2; D not resolved. V was pared by 4 bases and J by 6 bases, with 6 bases between. This CDR3 has 10 amino acids. Per the germline V gene, CDR1 is DFQATT and CDR2 is SNEGSKA (reference sequence). In DNA, the CDR3 is TGCAGTGCTACTTCTCATGGCTACACCTTC. Encoded protein: CSATSHGYTF.

This rearrangement joins TRBV2 to TRBJ1-5; 7 bases are shared with TRBD1. V lost 6 bases and J lost 0; bases outside the gene matches: 11. The length of the CDR3 is 17 residues. Germline CDR1 SNHLY, CDR2 FYNNEI. The CDR3 here is CASSNRRGLYSNQPQHF. The CDR3 DNA sequence: TGTGCCAGCAGCAATAGGAGGGGGCTTTATAGCAATCAGCCCCAGCATTTT. Variable domain in full (rest from reference TRBV2 and TRBJ1-5): EPEVTQTPSHQVTQMGQEVILRCVPISNHLYFYWYRQILGQKVEFLVSFYNNEISEKSEIFDDQFSVERPDGSNFTLKIRSTKLEDSAMYFCASSNRRGLYSNQPQHFGDGTRLSIL.

This chain joins TRBV25-1 and TRBJ2-1, with a weak D call TRBD1 (6 bases). The germline V gene has CDR1 MGHDK and CDR2 SYGVNS. The germline V and J ends were trimmed by 1 base and 6 bases, with 19 bases remaining between them. This CDR3 spans 17 amino acids. The CDR3 DNA follows: TGTGCCAGCAGTGAATTGGGGGCCGAGCGGCTACTCAATGAGCAGTTCTTC. As protein: CASSELGAERLLNEQFF.

The V and J genes are TRBV28 and TRBJ1-5; D may be TRBD1 (6 bases). Trimming shortened V by 4 bases and J by 8 bases, and 15 bases separated the two germline ends. This CDR3 has 14 residues. Germline values: CDR1 MDHEN, CDR2 SYDVKM. The CDR3 nucleotides read TGTGCCAGCAGTTCCGGGACACTTCTGGAGCCCCAGCATTTT. It yields the protein CASSSGTLLEPQHF.

This rearrangement joins TRBV4-3 to TRBJ2-7, with 14 bases fitting TRBD2. Trimming took 4 bases from V and 5 from J; bases not matched to a gene: 10. CDR1 is LGHNA, CDR2 YSLEER, per germline. This CDR3 has 17 amino acids. The CDR3 coding sequence is TGCGCCAGCAGCCGGGGACTAGCGGGAGTAGAGGGAGACGAGCAGTACTTC. Translated: CASSRGLAGVEGDEQYF.

The chain is built from TRBV12-5 and TRBJ2-7, with D possibly TRBD2 on 5 matching bases. The V gene lost 1 base and the J gene lost 5 bases, with 6 bases spanning the gap. The CDR3 length is 12 residues. CDR1 is LGHNT, CDR2 FRNRAP, per germline. Written as DNA, the CDR3 is TGTGCTAGTGGTTTGGAGGGAGACGAGCAGTACTTC. Protein: CASGLEGDEQYF.

Many counts were recorded for this clone. This chain joins TRBV7-9 and TRBJ1-1; TRBD1 is a possible D gene (6 bases). V lost 6 bases and J lost 4, with 12 bases in between. CDR3 length: 13 amino acids. Per germline, CDR1 SEHNR and CDR2 FQNEAQ (reference sequence). The chain's CDR3 is CASREGGTTEAFF. CDR3 coding DNA: TGTGCCAGCAGAGAGGGGGGAACCACTGAAGCTTTCTTT.

The CDR3 loop reads CASSPPEGLYNEQFF. The CDR3 nucleotides read TGTGCCAGCAGCCCGCCGGAGGGACTTTACAATGAGCAGTTCTTC. V is TRBV7-9 and J is TRBJ2-1; perhaps TRBD2 as D (6 bases). The germline V and J ends were trimmed by 5 bases and 4 bases, with 15 bases remaining between them. Germline CDR1 and CDR2: SEHNR and FQNEAQ (reference sequence). This CDR3 spans 15 amino acids.

The chain is built from TRBV28 and TRBJ2-7; 7 positions agree with TRBD1. Germline V gene sequence: CDR1 MDHEN, CDR2 SYDVKM. CDR3 length equals 13 residues. J lost 4 bases, V lost 5 bases, and 5 bases had no gene match. Here the CDR3 reads CASSRDSEYEQYF. The CDR3 nucleotides are TGTGCCAGCAGTAGGGACAGCGAATACGAGCAGTACTTC.

V gene TRBV28 combines with J gene TRBJ2-7, with 8 bases lining up with TRBD2. V dropped 4 bases and J dropped 7; count of bases not matched to a gene: 15. The CDR3 extends over 16 amino acids. The germline CDR1 and CDR2 sequences are MDHEN and SYDVKM. CDR3 nucleotide sequence: TGTGCCAGCAGTTCTCCTAAGGGACTAGGGGCGGGGGAGCAGTACTTC. Translation gives CASSSPKGLGAGEQYF.

The gene calls are TRBV18 and TRBJ1-6; D is unclear. The length of the CDR3 is 14 residues. CDR1 KGHSH and CDR2 LQKENI come from the germline V gene. The V end lost 3 bases, the J end lost 7 bases, and 10 bases lay between the germline ends. For the CDR3, the DNA is TGTGCCAGCTCACCCCGCAGAGTAAATTCACCCCTCCACTTT. It codes for CASSPRRVNSPLHF.

About this clone itself: The germline gene is not matched at one end of the junction; a read error may be the cause. This chain uses TRBV28 with TRBJ2-7; D is possibly TRBD1 (5 bases). This CDR3 has 10 amino acids. CDR1 is MDHEN, CDR2 SYDVKM, per germline. The DNA of the CDR3 is TGCGCCAGCAGCCAGGGCGAGCAGTACTTC. Protein: CASSQGEQYF.

The V and J genes are TRBV11-2 and TRBJ2-7, with 7 bases lining up with TRBD1. Looked up from germline, CDR1 is SGHAT and CDR2 is FQNNGV. The CDR3 is 14 residues long. The junction had 5 bases not matched to a gene; V was cut back by 4 bases and J by 2 bases. CDR3 in DNA: TGTGCCAGCAGCTCTTTACAGGGGCCCTACGAGCAGTACTTC. Its translation is CASSSLQGPYEQYF.

The V gene is TRBV11-2, the J gene TRBJ2-5; 7 bases align to TRBD2. The junction had 8 bases not matched to a gene; V was cut back by 5 bases and J by 2 bases. The CDR3 has 15 amino acids. Germline-derived CDR1 and CDR2 are SGHAT and FQNNGV. CDR3 in DNA: TGTGCCAGCAGCCCCCTGGGGGGGGGACAAGAGACCCAGTACTTC. Translated: CASSPLGGGQETQYF.

This chain uses TRBV10-1 with TRBJ2-1; TRBD2 aligns across 7 bases. V trimming: 4 bases; J trimming: 4 bases; junction bases outside the gene matches: 4. This CDR3 is built from 14 residues. Germline V gene lookup returns CDR1 WNHNN and CDR2 SYGVQD (reference sequence). CDR3 DNA: TGCGCCAGCAGTGTGGCTAGCGGATACAATGAGCAGTTCTTC. It specifies CASSVASGYNEQFF.